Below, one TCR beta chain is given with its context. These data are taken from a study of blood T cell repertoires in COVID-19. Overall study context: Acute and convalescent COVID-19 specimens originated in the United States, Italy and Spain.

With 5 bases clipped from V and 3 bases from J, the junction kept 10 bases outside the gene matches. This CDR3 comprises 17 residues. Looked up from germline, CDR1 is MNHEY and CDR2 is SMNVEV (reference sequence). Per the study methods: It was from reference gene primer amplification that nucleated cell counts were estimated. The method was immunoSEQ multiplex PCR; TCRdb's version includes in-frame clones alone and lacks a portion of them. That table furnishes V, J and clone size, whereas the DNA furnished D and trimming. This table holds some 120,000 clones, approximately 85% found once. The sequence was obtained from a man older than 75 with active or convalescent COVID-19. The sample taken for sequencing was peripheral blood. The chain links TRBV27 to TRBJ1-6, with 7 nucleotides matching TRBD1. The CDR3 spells CASSKTSPGGYNSPLHF. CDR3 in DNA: TGTGCCAGCAGTAAAACCTCCCCAGGGGGCTATAATTCACCCCTCCACTTT.